The sequence of this T cell receptor (beta chain) was determined in a study of shared clonotypes between healthy human individuals. At a deep level, the assay was run. Assay: immunoSEQ multiplex PCR; the TCRdb copy retains only in-frame clones and omits some. The table includes roughly 850,000 clones, 90% to 98% detected once. The CDR3 has 13 amino acids. V was pared by 6 bases and J by 3 bases, with 12 bases between. CDR1 MNHNS and CDR2 SASEGT come from the germline V gene. CD8 cells classed as naive were CD45RO-negative and positively selected for CCR7, excluding terminally differentiated effector memory CD45RA+ cells.

The receptor was derived from a man aged 25 to 45 in good health. V gene TRBV6-1 combines with J gene TRBJ2-7, with D perhaps being TRBD1 or TRBD2 (5 bases each). The sample consisted of naive CD8+ T cells sorted from blood. CDR3 loop: CASRPRGIYEQYF. CDR3 nucleotides: TGTGCCAGCAGGCCCCGGGGCATCTACGAGCAGTACTTC.